These 23 T cell receptor beta chains were all obtained from the same sample, sequenced in a study of T cell responses to AZD1222 COVID-19 vaccine. Profiling relied on immunoSEQ multiplex PCR, and the TCRdb table lists in-frame clones only, not all of them. The sample consists of approximately 180,000 clones, around nine tenths of them appearing once. This specimen consisted of peripheral blood, obtained on day 0 of AZD1222 vaccination. Source of these receptors: an adult in good health.

The chain recombines TRBV6-5 with TRBJ2-5; 9 bases map to TRBD2. The junction had 5 bases not matched to a gene; V was cut back by 7 bases and J by 5 bases. Looked up from germline, CDR1 is MNHEY and CDR2 is SVGAGI. The CDR3 length is 13 residues. The CDR3 DNA reads as TGTGCCAGCACCCCGGCGGGGGGGGAGACCCAGTACTTC. Protein product: CASTPAGGETQYF.

The chain is built from TRBV27 and TRBJ2-7; tentative D call: TRBD1 (5 bases). V lost 3 bases to trimming and J lost 0 bases, with 9 bases between them. This CDR3 is 14 amino acids long. The germline CDR1 and CDR2 sequences are MNHEY and SMNVEV (reference sequence). The CDR3, as DNA: TGTGCCAGCAGTTTGAAACAGGACTCCTACGAGCAGTACTTC. Its translation: CASSLKQDSYEQYF.

The chain uses TRBV12-3 or TRBV12-4 and TRBJ1-1; D unresolved. The CDR3 totals 13 residues. With 6 bases removed from V and 2 bases from J, the gap between germline ends came to 10 bases. Written as DNA, the CDR3 is TGTGCCAGCAGCACTACGGGTAACACTGAAGCTTTCTTT. Protein: CASSTTGNTEAFF.

In its sample, this clone was seen once. The rearrangement uses TRBV7-9 and TRBJ2-5; D possibly corresponds to TRBD2 (5 bases). Trimming stripped 6 bases from V and 2 bases from J, with 19 bases between. The germline V gene encodes CDR1 SEHNR and CDR2 FQNEAQ (reference sequence). The CDR3 is 16 residues long. The CDR3 region is CASRGTEELTQETQYF. The CDR3 region has the DNA TGTGCCAGCAGGGGCACGGAGGAACTAACTCAAGAGACCCAGTACTTC.

The chain couples TRBV5-6 to TRBJ1-2; D is unresolved. This CDR3 is built from 13 residues. Per germline, CDR1 SGHDT and CDR2 YYEEEE. V dropped 4 bases and J dropped 0 bases, with 7 bases sitting between them. This CDR3 reads CASSRGTNYGYTF. CDR3 coding DNA: TGTGCCAGCAGCCGAGGGACTAACTATGGCTACACCTTC. The variable domain in full, with the rest retrieved from reference TRBV5-6 and TRBJ1-2, is DAGVTQSPTHLIKTRGQQVTLRCSPKSGHDTVSWYQQALGQGPQFIFQYYEEEERQRGNFPDRFSGHQFPNYSSELNVNALLLGDSALYLCASSRGTNYGYTFGSGTRLTVV.

The chain recombines TRBV21-1 with TRBJ2-7; TRBD1 is taken as the D call from the table, unchecked against the DNA. TRBV21-1 is reported as a pseudogene. This CDR3 region has 14 residues. As DNA, the CDR3 is TGTGCCAGCAGCGAACGACAGGGAATGTACGAGCAGTACTTC. This codes for CASSERQGMYEQYF.

The chain uses TRBV2 and TRBJ1-1; D is undetermined. The CDR3 extends over 13 amino acids. Germline assignment: CDR1 SNHLY and CDR2 FYNNEI. V gave up 11 bases and J gave up 0 bases, with 13 bases separating them. CDR3 protein: CASGGNLNTEAFF. For the CDR3, the DNA is TGTGCCTCAGGCGGAAATCTGAACACTGAAGCTTTCTTT.

The CDR3 here is CASSDRGTGNSNQPQHF. The CDR3 nucleotides read TGTGCCAGCAGCGACCGCGGGACAGGAAATAGCAATCAGCCCCAGCATTTT. The chain employs TRBV7-8 and TRBJ1-5, with 8 bases matching TRBD1. Losses at the gene ends were 5 bases for V and 0 bases for J; bases not matched to a gene: 9. This CDR3 comprises 17 residues. In germline, CDR1 is SGHVS, CDR2 FQNEAQ. Full variable domain (outside the CDR3, taken from reference TRBV7-8 and TRBJ1-5): GAGVSQSPRYKVAKRGQDVALRCDPISGHVSLFWYQQALGQGPEFLTYFQNEAQLDKSGLPSDRFFAERPEGSVSTLKIQRTQQEDSAVYLCASSDRGTGNSNQPQHFGDGTRLSIL.

The CDR3 loop is CASSQGLAGVGEQYF. Written as DNA, the CDR3 is TGCGCCAGCAGCCAAGGTTTGGCAGGGGTGGGCGAGCAGTACTTC. The chain links TRBV4-1 to TRBJ2-7; D is perhaps TRBD1 (6 bases). From germline, CDR1 is MGHRA and CDR2 YSYEKL. V lost 1 base to trimming and J lost 6 bases, with 16 bases between them. The CDR3 totals 15 residues.

This chain links TRBV6-5 with TRBJ1-5; 7 positions agree with TRBD1. Germline-derived CDR1 and CDR2 are MNHEY and SVGAGI. The CDR3 extends over 14 amino acids. The V segment lost 8 bases and the J segment 3 bases; nucleotides outside the gene matches: 7. This CDR3 reads CASLKTGDNQPQHF. Here the CDR3 DNA reads TGTGCCAGCTTAAAAACAGGGGACAATCAGCCCCAGCATTTT.

This chain connects TRBV7-9 to TRBJ1-5; possibly TRBD1 for D (6 bases). The CDR3 is 18 amino acids. Germline CDR1 SEHNR, CDR2 FQNEAQ (reference sequence). Between the trimmed V and J ends, which lost 0 bases and 4 bases, there was a span of 19 bases. CDR3 protein: CASSLARPGEFRNQPQHF. CDR3 nucleotide sequence: TGTGCCAGCAGCTTAGCGAGGCCAGGGGAGTTTCGAAATCAGCCCCAGCATTTT.

J is TRBJ2-1 and V is TRBV11-2; 9 bases match TRBD2. V was clipped by 3 bases and J by 0 bases; unmatched bases: 12. CDR1 is SGHAT and CDR2 is FQNNGV in the germline V gene. The CDR3 totals 19 residues. The CDR3 loop is CASSFISRKAGGSYNEQFF. Written as DNA, the CDR3 is TGTGCCAGCAGCTTCATCTCCCGAAAAGCGGGGGGCTCCTACAATGAGCAGTTCTTC.

V is TRBV11-2 and J is TRBJ1-2; tentative D call: TRBD1 (5 bases). This CDR3 contains 15 residues. V dropped 3 bases and J dropped 4 bases, with 15 bases sitting between them. The germline gives CDR1 SGHAT, CDR2 FQNNGV. CDR3 sequence: CASSLGDLQGYGYTF. CDR3 DNA sequence: TGTGCCAGCAGCTTGGGGGATCTTCAGGGCTATGGCTACACCTTC.

This chain connects TRBV6-1 to TRBJ2-4, with a possible D match to TRBD1 (6 bases). The CDR3 contains 17 residues. Trimming shortened V by 4 bases and J by 0 bases, and 16 bases separated the two germline ends. Germline V gene lookup returns CDR1 MNHNS and CDR2 SASEGT. The CDR3 protein is CASSVDGQTLAKNIQYF. The CDR3 DNA is TGTGCCAGCAGTGTAGACGGACAGACACTAGCCAAAAACATTCAGTACTTC.

The CDR3 reads CASSQGAGSGGIDTQYF. CDR3 bases: TGCGCCAGCAGCCAAGGAGCAGGGAGCGGGGGGATTGATACGCAGTATTTT. The rearrangement uses TRBV4-3 and TRBJ2-3, with 9 bases identical to TRBD2. Trimming removed 1 base from V and 6 bases from J; junction bases left unmatched: 11. The CDR3 is made up of 17 amino acids. Germline CDR1 LGHNA, CDR2 YSLEER.

The chain links TRBV25-1 to TRBJ1-1; 10 positions agree with TRBD1. This CDR3 region has 15 residues. Germline loops: CDR1 MGHDK, CDR2 SYGVNS. The trim removed 6 bases at V and 1 base at J, leaving 5 bases unmatched. CDR3 in amino acids: CASRDRGLPNTEAFF. CDR3 coding DNA: TGTGCCAGCAGAGACAGGGGGCTTCCGAACACTGAAGCTTTCTTT.

The rearrangement uses TRBV11-3 and TRBJ2-3; the match to TRBD2 covers 7 bases. CDR1 is SGHNT, CDR2 YENEEA, per germline. The CDR3 runs to 14 residues. Trimming took 5 bases from V and 2 from J; bases not matched to a gene: 4. The CDR3 spells CASSPRGDTDTQYF. Written as DNA, the CDR3 is TGTGCCAGCAGCCCTCGGGGGGACACAGATACGCAGTATTTT. Complete variable domain (other parts from reference TRBV11-3 and TRBJ2-3): EAGVVQSPRYKIIEKKQPVAFWCNPISGHNTLYWYLQNLGQGPELLIRYENEEAVDDSQLPKDRFSAERLKGVDSTLKIQPAELGDSAVYLCASSPRGDTDTQYFGPGTRLTVL.

The rearrangement joins TRBV7-2 to TRBJ1-2; D not resolved. Trimming took off 1 base at V and 6 bases at J, with 15 bases between the two ends. This CDR3 has 15 residues. The germline gives CDR1 SGHTA, CDR2 FQGNSA. CDR3 in amino acids: CASSLVGGLDDGYTF. DNA for the CDR3: TGTGCCAGCAGCTTAGTCGGCGGACTCGACGATGGCTACACCTTC.

The rearrangement uses TRBV18 and TRBJ2-7; possibly TRBD1 for D (6 bases). Between the trimmed V and J ends, which lost 5 bases and 4 bases, there was a span of 12 bases. The germline V gene has CDR1 KGHSH and CDR2 LQKENI. This CDR3 is built from 13 residues. This chain's CDR3 is CASSEPQGYEQYF. The CDR3 nucleotides are TGTGCCAGCTCAGAACCCCAGGGGTACGAGCAGTACTTC. Variable domain in full (rest from reference TRBV18 and TRBJ2-7): NAGVMQNPRHLVRRRGQEARLRCSPMKGHSHVYWYRQLPEEGLKFMVYLQKENIIDESGMPKERFSAEFPKEGPSILRIQQVVRGDSAAYFCASSEPQGYEQYFGPGTRLTVT.

This chain uses TRBV11-2 with TRBJ2-3; 9 bases map to TRBD2. This CDR3 spans 16 amino acids. Germline assignment: CDR1 SGHAT and CDR2 FQNNGV. Trimming at V came to 3 bases and at J to 3 bases, leaving 7 bases not matched to a gene. CDR3 in amino acids: CASSFLAGRGTDTQYF. The CDR3 DNA reads TGTGCCAGCAGCTTCCTAGCGGGGAGGGGGACAGATACGCAGTATTTT. The complete variable domain, with remaining parts taken from reference TRBV11-2 and TRBJ2-3, reads EAGVAQSPRYKIIEKRQSVAFWCNPISGHATLYWYQQILGQGPKLLIQFQNNGVVDDSQLPKDRFSAERLKGVDSTLKIQPAKLEDSAVYLCASSFLAGRGTDTQYFGPGTRLTVL.

As for this clone: Other DNA sequences in this sample translate to the same CDR3. V and J are TRBV5-4 and TRBJ1-6; the D is unclear. The CDR3 is 12 amino acids. The germline V gene has CDR1 SGHNT and CDR2 YYREEE (reference sequence). Deletions cut 0 bases from V and 10 bases from J, with 5 bases between. The CDR3 spells CASSLDVSPLHF. Here the CDR3 DNA reads TGTGCCAGCAGCTTGGACGTCTCACCCCTCCACTTT.

The CDR3 DNA sequence: TGTGCCAGCAGCAGACAGGGGGCTGGCGGGGAGCTGTTTTTT. It encodes CASSRQGAGGELFF. The V gene is TRBV7-3, the J gene TRBJ2-2; 10 nucleotides agree with TRBD1. Germline CDR1 and CDR2: SGHTA and FQGTGA. The length of the CDR3 is 14 residues. The V gene end was trimmed by 5 bases and the J gene end by 7 bases; junction bases not matched to a gene: 4.

This chain joins TRBV7-8 and TRBJ2-4, with 9 bases aligning to TRBD2. This CDR3 region has 16 residues. CDR1 is SGHVS and CDR2 is FQNEAQ in the germline V gene. With V trimmed by 5 bases and J by 1 base, 6 bases remained unmatched. The DNA of the CDR3 is TGTGCCAGCAGCCCCTCGAGCGGGGGGGCCAAAAACATTCAGTACTTC. This codes for CASSPSSGGAKNIQYF.